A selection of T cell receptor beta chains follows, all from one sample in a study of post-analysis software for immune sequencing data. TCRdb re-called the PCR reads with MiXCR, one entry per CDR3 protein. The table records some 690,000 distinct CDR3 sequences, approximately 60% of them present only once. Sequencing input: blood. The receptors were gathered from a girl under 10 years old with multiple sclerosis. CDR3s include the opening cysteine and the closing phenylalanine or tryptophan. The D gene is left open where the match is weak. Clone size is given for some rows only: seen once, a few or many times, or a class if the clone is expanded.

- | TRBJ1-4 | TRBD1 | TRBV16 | CASSLSQGAGEKLFF | TGTGCCAGCAGCCTCTCCCAGGGGGCCGGAGAAAAACTGTTTTTT
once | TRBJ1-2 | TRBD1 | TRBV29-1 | CSAVQGVGGYTF | TGCAGCGCCGTACAGGGGGTGGGCGGCTACACCTTC
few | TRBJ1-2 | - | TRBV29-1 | CSVFPPWGYTF | TGCAGCGTTTTTCCCCCTTGGGGCTACACCTTC
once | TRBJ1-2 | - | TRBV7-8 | CASSLVHDSTNYGYTF | TGTGCCAGCAGCTTGGTTCATGACAGTACGAACTATGGCTACACCTTC
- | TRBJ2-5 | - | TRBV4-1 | CASSQDGKGGQETQYF | TGCGCCAGCAGCCAAGATGGGAAGGGGGGACAAGAGACCCAGTACTTC
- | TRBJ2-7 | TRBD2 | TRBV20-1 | CSASGGAYEQYF | TGCAGTGCTAGCGGGGGGGCTTACGAGCAGTACTTC
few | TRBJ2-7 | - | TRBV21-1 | CASSRGSGVSYEQYF | TGTGCCAGCAGTCGAGGCAGCGGAGTCTCCTACGAGCAGTACTTC
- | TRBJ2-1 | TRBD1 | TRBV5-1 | CASFRDSSYNEQFF | TGCGCCAGCTTCCGGGACAGCTCCTACAATGAGCAGTTCTTC
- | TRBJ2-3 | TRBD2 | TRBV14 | CASSQRRGVTDTQYF | TGTGCCAGCAGCCAGAGGCGGGGGGTCACAGATACGCAGTATTTT
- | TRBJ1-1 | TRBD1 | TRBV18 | CASSPLQTGQVNTEAFF | TGTGCCAGCTCACCCCTTCAAACGGGACAGGTGAACACTGAAGCTTTCTTT
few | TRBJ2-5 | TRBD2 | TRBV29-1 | CSGSGNQETQYF | TGCAGCGGTAGCGGGAACCAAGAGACCCAGTACTTC
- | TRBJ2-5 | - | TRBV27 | CASSLLGGRVSPQETQYF | TGTGCCAGCAGTTTGCTCGGCGGCAGGGTGTCCCCCCAAGAGACCCAGTACTTC
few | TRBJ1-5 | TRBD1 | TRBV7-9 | CASSGTDDSNQPQHF | TGTGCCAGCAGCGGGACAGATGATAGCAATCAGCCCCAGCATTTT
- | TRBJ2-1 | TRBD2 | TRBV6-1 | CASSVLAGIGHEQFF | TGTGCCAGCAGTGTGCTAGCGGGAATCGGTCATGAGCAGTTCTTC
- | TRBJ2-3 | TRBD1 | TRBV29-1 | CSVETGASTDTQYF | TGCAGCGTTGAAACAGGGGCTAGCACAGATACGCAGTATTTT
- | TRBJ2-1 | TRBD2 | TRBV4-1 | CASSLGTSLDEQFF | TGCGCCAGCAGCCTGGGGACTAGTCTGGATGAGCAGTTCTTC
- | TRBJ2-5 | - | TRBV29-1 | CSIRGETQYF | TGCAGTATTAGGGGGGAGACCCAGTACTTC
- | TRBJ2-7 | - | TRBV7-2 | CVSSLNGQGVSYEQYF | TGTGTCAGCAGCTTAAACGGTCAGGGTGTATCCTACGAGCAGTACTTC
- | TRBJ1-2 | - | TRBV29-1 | CSVEAGHNYGYTF | TGCAGCGTTGAGGCGGGACATAACTATGGCTACACCTTC
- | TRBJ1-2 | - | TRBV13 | CASSLWTRGLDGYTF | TGTGCCAGCAGCTTATGGACCAGGGGACTCGATGGCTACACCTTC
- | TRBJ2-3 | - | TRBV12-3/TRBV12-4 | CASSLDGSSNTQYF | TGTGCCAGCAGTTTAGACGGGAGCTCGAATACGCAGTATTTT
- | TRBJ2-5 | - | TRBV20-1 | CSARSHEDETQYF | TGCAGTGCTAGAAGCCATGAGGACGAGACCCAGTACTTC
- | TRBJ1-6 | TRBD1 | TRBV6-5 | CASRPQGAYGSPLHF | TGTGCCAGCCGACCTCAGGGGGCGTATGGTTCACCCCTCCACTTT
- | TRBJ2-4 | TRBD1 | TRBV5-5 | CASSRDRHIQYF | TGTGCCAGCAGCAGGGACAGGCACATTCAGTACTTC
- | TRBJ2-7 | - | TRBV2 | CASSQTENTYEQYF | TGTGCCAGCAGTCAAACGGAAAATACCTACGAGCAGTACTTC
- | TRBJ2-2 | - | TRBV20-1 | CSASSTGTNTGELFF | TGCAGTGCTAGTTCCACAGGGACGAACACCGGGGAGCTGTTTTTT
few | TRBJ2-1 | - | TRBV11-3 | CASSLGGREADEQFF | TGTGCCAGCAGCTTGGGTGGCAGGGAGGCGGATGAGCAGTTCTTC
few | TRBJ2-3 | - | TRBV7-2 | CASNLPLGGVPTDTQYF | TGTGCCAGCAATCTTCCCTTAGGGGGGGTCCCCACAGATACGCAGTATTTT
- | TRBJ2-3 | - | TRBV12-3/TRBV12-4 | CASSRLASTQYF | TGTGCCAGCAGTCGATTAGCGTCCACGCAGTATTTT
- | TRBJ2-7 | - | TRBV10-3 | CAISAASRRGPYEQYF | TGTGCCATCAGTGCGGCTAGCAGAAGGGGACCCTACGAGCAGTACTTC
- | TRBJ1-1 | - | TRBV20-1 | CSASLGVGNTEAFF | TGCAGTGCTAGTTTGGGGGTCGGGAACACTGAAGCTTTCTTT
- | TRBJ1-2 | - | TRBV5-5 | CASKDAGTYGYTF | TGTGCCAGCAAGGATGCGGGGACCTATGGCTACACCTTC
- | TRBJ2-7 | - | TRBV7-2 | CASSFETSSYEQYF | TGTGCCAGCAGCTTTGAGACGTCGTCCTACGAGCAGTACTTC
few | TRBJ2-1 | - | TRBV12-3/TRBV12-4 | CASTPAGYNEQFF | TGTGCCAGCACTCCCGCTGGGTACAATGAGCAGTTCTTC
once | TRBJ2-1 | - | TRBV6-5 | CASSYYRDNEQFF | TGTGCCAGCAGTTACTACCGGGACAATGAGCAGTTCTTC
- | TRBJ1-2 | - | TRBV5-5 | CASSLVVQSRGYGYTF | TGTGCCAGCAGCTTGGTGGTGCAGTCTCGGGGTTATGGCTACACCTTC
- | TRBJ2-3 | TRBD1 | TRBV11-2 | CASRPLTGGGTDTQYF | TGTGCCAGCAGGCCCCTCACAGGGGGAGGCACAGATACGCAGTATTTT
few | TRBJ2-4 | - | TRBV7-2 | CASSSRGTGNIQYF | TGTGCCAGCAGCTCCCGGGGGACGGGAAACATTCAGTACTTC
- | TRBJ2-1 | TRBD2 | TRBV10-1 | CASSGGGSREQFF | TGCGCCAGCAGTGGCGGGGGTTCCCGTGAGCAGTTCTTC
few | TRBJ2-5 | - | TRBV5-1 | CASSLSDDQETQYF | TGCGCCAGCAGCCTATCGGACGACCAGGAGACCCAGTACTTC
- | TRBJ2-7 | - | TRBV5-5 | CASSLSQGHTAHEQYF | TGTGCCAGCAGCTTATCTCAGGGGCACACGGCCCACGAGCAGTACTTC
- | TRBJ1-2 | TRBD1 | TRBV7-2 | CASSTGTGAPGNYGYTF | TGTGCCAGCAGCACCGGGACAGGGGCCCCGGGTAACTATGGCTACACCTTC
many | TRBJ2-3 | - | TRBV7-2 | CASSLTASTDTQYF | TGTGCCAGCAGCCTGACAGCAAGCACAGATACGCAGTATTTT
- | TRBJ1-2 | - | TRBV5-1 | CASIPDMGDYGYTF | TGCGCCAGCATCCCGGATATGGGGGACTATGGCTACACCTTC
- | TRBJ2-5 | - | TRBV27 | CASSLSLLHQETQYF | TGTGCCAGCAGTTTATCGCTGCTTCACCAAGAGACCCAGTACTTC
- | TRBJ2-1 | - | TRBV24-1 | CATSDSNYNEQFF | TGTGCCACCAGTGATTCTAATTACAATGAGCAGTTCTTC
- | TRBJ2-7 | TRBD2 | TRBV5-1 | CASSSSGSGSSEQYF | TGCGCCAGCAGCTCCAGCGGTAGCGGGAGCTCCGAGCAGTACTTC
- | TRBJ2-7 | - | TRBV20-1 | CSARDSGGAAYNEQYF | TGCAGTGCTAGAGATTCCGGCGGGGCCGCCTACAATGAGCAGTACTTC
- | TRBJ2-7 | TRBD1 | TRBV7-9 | CASSDRTGWGEQYF | TGTGCCAGCAGCGACCGGACAGGGTGGGGCGAGCAGTACTTC
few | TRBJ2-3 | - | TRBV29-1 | CSIRQASTDTQYF | TGCAGCATAAGACAGGCTAGCACAGATACGCAGTATTTT
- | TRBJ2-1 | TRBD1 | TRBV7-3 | CASSLWVPGQAPASSYNEQFF | TGTGCCAGCAGCTTATGGGTCCCGGGACAGGCCCCCGCGAGCTCCTACAATGAGCAGTTCTTC
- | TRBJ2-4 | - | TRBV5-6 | CASSPTVSQGSPQNIQYF | TGTGCCAGCAGCCCCACCGTCTCCCAGGGATCCCCCCAAAACATTCAGTACTTC
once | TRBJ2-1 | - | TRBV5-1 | CASSKGLNEQFF | TGCGCCAGCAGCAAGGGACTCAATGAGCAGTTCTTC
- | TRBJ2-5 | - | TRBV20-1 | CSAREGANGQETQYF | TGCAGTGCTAGGGAGGGGGCGAACGGCCAAGAGACCCAGTACTTC
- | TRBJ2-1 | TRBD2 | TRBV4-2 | CASSQRTGAGVNEQFF | TGTGCCAGCAGCCAAAGAACCGGAGCGGGAGTTAATGAGCAGTTCTTC